These T cell receptor beta chains were read from a single sample in a study of OX40 agonist ivuxolimab in advanced cancers. Sequencing used immunoSEQ multiplex PCR; TCRdb keeps in-frame clones, though not all of them. Here the sample spans fewer than 20,000 clones, nearly 95% being singletons. Sequenced material: CD4+ or CD8+ T cells sorted from blood, taken in a trial of the OX40 agonist ivuxolimab. The source of these receptors is an adult with an advanced solid tumor such as melanoma, head and neck, liver or kidney cancer. Each CDR3 is given with its conserved first and last residue. A D gene is named only where the DNA matches it firmly. The size field is filled for only some rows; it gives once, few, many or a size class.

cdr3_nt	cdr3_aa	j_call	v_call	clone_size	d_call
TGTGCCAGCAGCTTGGAAGAGACCCAGTACTTC	CASSLEETQYF	TRBJ2-5	TRBV11-2	.	.
TGTGCCAGCAGCTTAGAATCTAGCGGGAGCCAGGAGACCCAGTACTTC	CASSLESSGSQETQYF	TRBJ2-5	TRBV11-2	.	TRBD2
TGTGCCAGCAGGGGCCCTTGGAACACTGAAGCTTTCTTT	CASRGPWNTEAFF	TRBJ1-1	TRBV27	.	.
TGTGCCAGCACACCGGGACAGGGGACCTACGAGCAGTACTTC	CASTPGQGTYEQYF	TRBJ2-7	TRBV2	.	TRBD1
TGCGCCAGCAGCCAAGAAGGTGGAGGAGCAGGCACAGATACGCAGTATTTT	CASSQEGGGAGTDTQYF	TRBJ2-3	TRBV4-3	.	.
TGTGCCAGCAGTTCGAGTTACAGATACGAGCAGTACTTC	CASSSSYRYEQYF	TRBJ2-7	TRBV28	once	.
TGTGCCAGCAGGACCTTAGGGGCAGATACGCAGTATTTT	CASRTLGADTQYF	TRBJ2-3	TRBV7-6	.	.
TGTGCCAGCAGCTCGGACAGGGGGCGACGGTCCTACAATGAGCAGTTCTTC	CASSSDRGRRSYNEQFF	TRBJ2-1	TRBV7-8	.	TRBD1
TGCGCCAGCAGCCGTGGCGGTCGGGGTGAGCAGTTCTTC	CASSRGGRGEQFF	TRBJ2-1	TRBV4-1	.	.
TGTGCCAGCAGCTTGGAGGACAGGGGGGGAGAGACCCAGTACTTC	CASSLEDRGGETQYF	TRBJ2-5	TRBV5-4	.	TRBD1
TGTGCCAGCAGCTTAGGTATGGCCTACGAGCAGTACTTC	CASSLGMAYEQYF	TRBJ2-7	TRBV5-6	.	.
TGTGCCAGCAGCCACCCCCCCGGGCGCGAGCAGTACTTC	CASSHPPGREQYF	TRBJ2-7	TRBV7-9	.	.
TGTGCCAGCAGCGTAGATGGACTAGCCTCCTACGAGCAGTACTTC	CASSVDGLASYEQYF	TRBJ2-7	TRBV9	.	TRBD2
TGTGCCAGCAGCTTAGGGCAGGGGGTGACTGAAGCTTTCTTT	CASSLGQGVTEAFF	TRBJ1-1	TRBV7-9	.	TRBD1
TGCGCCAGCAAGCTAGCGGGGGGGAATGAGCAGTTCTTC	CASKLAGGNEQFF	TRBJ2-1	TRBV5-1	.	TRBD2
TGTGCCAGCAGCCCGACAGGGAACTATGGCTACACCTTC	CASSPTGNYGYTF	TRBJ1-2	TRBV6-5	.	TRBD1
TGTGCCAGCAGCCAGGGGACAGGGACCTACGAGCAGTACTTC	CASSQGTGTYEQYF	TRBJ2-7	TRBV14	.	TRBD1
TGTGCCAGCAGCTTAGTTTTCGGGCAGGGGGTCTTTGGTGATGGCTACACCTTC	CASSLVFGQGVFGDGYTF	TRBJ1-2	TRBV11-3	few	TRBD1
TGTGCCAGCAGCGACGGGGGCGGGAACACTGAAGCTTTCTTT	CASSDGGGNTEAFF	TRBJ1-1	TRBV7-9	.	.
TGTGCCAGCAGCCCCTTTGACTCACAGGGGACTGAAGCTTTCTTT	CASSPFDSQGTEAFF	TRBJ1-1	TRBV7-8	.	TRBD1
TGTGCCAGCAGTGATTGGGGAAGTCAGCCCCAGCATTTT	CASSDWGSQPQHF	TRBJ1-5	TRBV6-4	.	.
TGTGCCAGCAGCCTGACAGGTTGGGAAGAAGGCTACACCTTC	CASSLTGWEEGYTF	TRBJ1-2	TRBV6-5	.	.
TGTGCCAGCAGTCCCATCGCGGGGACGGGTACCGGGGAGCTGTTTTTT	CASSPIAGTGTGELFF	TRBJ2-2	TRBV13	.	.
TGTGCCAGCAGCTTGGAGGCAGGGGCGGGCACTGAAGCTTTCTTT	CASSLEAGAGTEAFF	TRBJ1-1	TRBV5-4	.	.
TGTGCCAGCAGCAACCCGGAGAACTGGGTATGCCAGCCCCAGCATTTT	CASSNPENWVCQPQHF	TRBJ1-5	TRBV27	.	.
TGTGCCAGCAGCCAAGTGTCCAGGGAGCAAGAGACCCAGTACTTC	CASSQVSREQETQYF	TRBJ2-5	TRBV14	.	.
TGCGCCAGCAGCCAAGAAAATCCGGAGACAGGGGGCTTCCACGAGCAGTACTTC	CASSQENPETGGFHEQYF	TRBJ2-7	TRBV4-1	.	TRBD1
TGTGCCAGCAGCCCACTTGCCGGGGGGTACGAGCAGTACTTC	CASSPLAGGYEQYF	TRBJ2-7	TRBV7-9	.	TRBD2